The entry below describes one T cell receptor beta chain. PCR used 60 Vbeta primers and 13 Jbeta primers. The repertoire was sequenced with immunoSEQ multiplex PCR; TCRdb's copy has only in-frame clones and lacks some. The sample carries more than 200,000 clones, approximately 70% recorded once. The data belong to a study of cytomegalovirus exposure and HLA in healthy donors. The sample was PBMCs. The sequence derives from a man in his forties or fifties in good health and CMV-seropositive.

The CDR3 spells CASSLLPGGQDYGYTF. CDR3 sequence (DNA): TGTGCCAGCAGTTTATTACCAGGGGGCCAGGACTATGGCTACACCTTC. V gene TRBV27 combines with J gene TRBJ1-2; 8 bases map to TRBD1. Per germline, CDR1 MNHEY and CDR2 SMNVEV (reference sequence). Trimming at V came to 1 base and at J to 3 bases, leaving 7 bases not matched to a gene. This CDR3 is 16 amino acids long.